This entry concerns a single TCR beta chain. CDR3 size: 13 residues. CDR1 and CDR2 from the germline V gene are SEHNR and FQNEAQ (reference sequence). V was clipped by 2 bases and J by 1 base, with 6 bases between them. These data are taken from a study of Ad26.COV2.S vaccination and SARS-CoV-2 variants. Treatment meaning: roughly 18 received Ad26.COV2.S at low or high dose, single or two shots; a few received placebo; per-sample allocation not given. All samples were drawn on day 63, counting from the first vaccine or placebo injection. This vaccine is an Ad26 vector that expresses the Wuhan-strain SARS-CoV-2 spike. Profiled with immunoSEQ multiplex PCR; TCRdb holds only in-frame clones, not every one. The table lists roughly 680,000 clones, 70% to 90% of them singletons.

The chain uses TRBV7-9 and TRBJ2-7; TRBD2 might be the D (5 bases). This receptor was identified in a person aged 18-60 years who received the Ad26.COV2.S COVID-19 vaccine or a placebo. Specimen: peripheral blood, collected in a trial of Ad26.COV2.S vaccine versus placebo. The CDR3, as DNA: TGTGCCAGCAGCTTACCGGGGTCCTACGAGCAGTACTTC. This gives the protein CASSLPGSYEQYF.